This T cell receptor beta chain was recorded in a study of blood T cell repertoires in COVID-19. As for the study in general: Samples of COVID-19 (acute and convalescent) were obtained from the United States, Italy and Spain.

The sample holds a few counts of this clone. The CDR3 is made up of 17 amino acids. Trimming took off 7 bases at V and 4 bases at J, with 26 bases between the two ends. Produced via immunoSEQ multiplex PCR; TCRdb's table is partial and in-frame only. This table holds about 200,000 clones, roughly 78% found once. The receptor comes from a woman of 80 years or more with active or convalescent COVID-19. The rearrangement joins TRBV23-1 to TRBJ2-7, with D perhaps matching TRBD1 (5 bases). TRBV23-1 falls under the ORF class, with uncertain function. The specimen was peripheral blood. The CDR3 bases are TGCGCCAGCATACCTGAGGACACGGAACCTTTAGGGTACGAGCAGTACTTC. Its protein product is CASIPEDTEPLGYEQYF.